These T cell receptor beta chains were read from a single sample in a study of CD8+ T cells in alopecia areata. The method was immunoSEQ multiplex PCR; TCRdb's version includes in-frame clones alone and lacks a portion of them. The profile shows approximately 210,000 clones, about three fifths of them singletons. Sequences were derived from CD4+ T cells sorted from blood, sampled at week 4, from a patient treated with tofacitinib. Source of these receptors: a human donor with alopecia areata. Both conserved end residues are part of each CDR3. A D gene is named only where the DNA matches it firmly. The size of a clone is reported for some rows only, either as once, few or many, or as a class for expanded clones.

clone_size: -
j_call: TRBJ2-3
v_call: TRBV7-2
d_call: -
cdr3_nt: TGTGCCAGCAGCTTAGGGCAGGGTAACTCAGATACGCAGTATTTT
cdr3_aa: CASSLGQGNSDTQYF

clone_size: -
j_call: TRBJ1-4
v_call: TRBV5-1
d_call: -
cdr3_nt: TGCGCCAGCAGCTTGCAAGGGTTGGATGAAAAACTGTTTTTT
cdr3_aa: CASSLQGLDEKLFF

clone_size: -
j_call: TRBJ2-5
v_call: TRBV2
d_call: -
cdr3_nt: TGTGCCAGCAGTCGAGAAGAGACCCAGTACTTC
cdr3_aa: CASSREETQYF

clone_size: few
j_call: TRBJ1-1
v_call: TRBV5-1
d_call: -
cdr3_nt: TGCGCCAGCAGGATGACAGGTACTGAAGCTTTCTTT
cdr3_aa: CASRMTGTEAFF

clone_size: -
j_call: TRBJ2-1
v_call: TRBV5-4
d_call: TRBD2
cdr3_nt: TGTGCCAGCAGCTTGGGACTAGCGGGGAAGGATGAGCAGTTCTTC
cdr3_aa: CASSLGLAGKDEQFF

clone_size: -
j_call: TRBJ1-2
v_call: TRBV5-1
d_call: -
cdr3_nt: TGCGCCAGCAGCTCGGACAGTTCTGGCTATGGCTACACCTTC
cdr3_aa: CASSSDSSGYGYTF

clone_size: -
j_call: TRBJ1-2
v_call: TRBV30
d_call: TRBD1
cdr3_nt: TGTGCCTGGAATCAGGGGGCGCATAATGGCTACACCTTC
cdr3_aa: CAWNQGAHNGYTF

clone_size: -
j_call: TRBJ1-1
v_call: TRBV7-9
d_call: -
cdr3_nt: TGTGCCAGCAGCTTAGCAGGGGGTTCTGGGTTCTTT
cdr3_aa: CASSLAGGSGFF

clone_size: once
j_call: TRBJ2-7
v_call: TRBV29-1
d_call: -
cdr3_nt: TGCAGCGTTAATCAGCAGGGAGCCGGCGAGCAGTACTTC
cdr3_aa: CSVNQQGAGEQYF

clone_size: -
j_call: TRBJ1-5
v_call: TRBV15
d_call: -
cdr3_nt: TGTGCCACCAGCACGGGTCCGTACAGTCAGCCCCAGCATTTT
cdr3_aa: CATSTGPYSQPQHF

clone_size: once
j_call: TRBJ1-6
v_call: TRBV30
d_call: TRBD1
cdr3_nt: TGTGCCTGGAGAACAGGGGGCAATTCACCCCTCCACTTT
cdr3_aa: CAWRTGGNSPLHF

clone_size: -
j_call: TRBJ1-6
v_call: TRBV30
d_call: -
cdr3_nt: TGTGCCTCCGGACAATTGAATTCACCCCTCCACTTT
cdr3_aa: CASGQLNSPLHF

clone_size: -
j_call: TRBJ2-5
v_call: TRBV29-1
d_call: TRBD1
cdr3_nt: TGCAGCGTGAGAGGGACAGGGGTAGAAGAGACCCAGTACTTC
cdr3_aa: CSVRGTGVEETQYF

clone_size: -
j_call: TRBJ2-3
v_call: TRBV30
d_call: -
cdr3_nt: TGTGCCTGGGGGACGGGGGGCTCGGATACGCAGTATTTT
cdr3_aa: CAWGTGGSDTQYF

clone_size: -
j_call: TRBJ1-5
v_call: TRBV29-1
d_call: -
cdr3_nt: TGCAGCGTTGGGTCATTCAATCAGCCCCAGCATTTT
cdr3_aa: CSVGSFNQPQHF

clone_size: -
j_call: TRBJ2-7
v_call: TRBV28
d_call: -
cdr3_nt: TGTGCCAGCAGTTTGGACCTCTACGAGCAGTACTTC
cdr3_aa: CASSLDLYEQYF

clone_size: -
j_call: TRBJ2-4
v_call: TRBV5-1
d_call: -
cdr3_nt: TGCGCCAGCAGCCTTTTCCCGGATGCCAAAAACATTCAGTACTTC
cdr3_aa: CASSLFPDAKNIQYF

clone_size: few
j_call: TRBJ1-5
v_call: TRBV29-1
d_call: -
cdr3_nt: TGCAGCGTCGGGACGGATAGCAATCAGCCCCAGCATTTT
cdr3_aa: CSVGTDSNQPQHF

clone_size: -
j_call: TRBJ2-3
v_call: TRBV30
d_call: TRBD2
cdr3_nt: TGTGCCTGGAGCGGAGGAAGCGGGGGCATAGATACGCAGTATTTT
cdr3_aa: CAWSGGSGGIDTQYF

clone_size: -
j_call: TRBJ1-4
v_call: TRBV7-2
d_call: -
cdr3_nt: TGTGCCAGCAGCTTAGAGGCAACTAATGAAAAACTGTTTTTT
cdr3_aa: CASSLEATNEKLFF

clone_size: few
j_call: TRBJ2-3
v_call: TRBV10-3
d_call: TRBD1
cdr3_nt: TGTGCCATCAGTGAGTCTCACCCGGACAGGGTGGCAGATACGCAGTATTTT
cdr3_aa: CAISESHPDRVADTQYF

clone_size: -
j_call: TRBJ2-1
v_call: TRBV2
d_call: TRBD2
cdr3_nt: TGTGCCAGCAGTGGTAGCGGGGTCGATGAGCAGTTCTTC
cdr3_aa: CASSGSGVDEQFF

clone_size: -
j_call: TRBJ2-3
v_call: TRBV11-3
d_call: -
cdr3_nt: TGTGCCAGCAGCTTTGAAGGCGCCGGGGATACGCAGTATTTT
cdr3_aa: CASSFEGAGDTQYF

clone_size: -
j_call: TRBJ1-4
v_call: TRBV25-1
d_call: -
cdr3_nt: TGTGCCAGCGGACCGGCGGGGGGTAGTGAAAAACTGTTTTTT
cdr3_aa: CASGPAGGSEKLFF

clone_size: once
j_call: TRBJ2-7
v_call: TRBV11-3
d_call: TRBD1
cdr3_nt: TGTGCCAGCAGCTCCCGGACAGGGAACTACGAGCAGTACTTC
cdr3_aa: CASSSRTGNYEQYF

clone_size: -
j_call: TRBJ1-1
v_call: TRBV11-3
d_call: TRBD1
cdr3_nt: TGTGCCAGCAGCTTAGACGGTAGACAGGGGGCGGATGAAGCTTTCTTT
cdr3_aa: CASSLDGRQGADEAFF

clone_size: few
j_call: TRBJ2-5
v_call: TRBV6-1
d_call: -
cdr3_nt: TGTGCCAGCAAGCGGCAGGGGAAGACCCAGTACTTC
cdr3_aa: CASKRQGKTQYF

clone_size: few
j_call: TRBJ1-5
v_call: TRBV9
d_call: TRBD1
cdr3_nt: TGTGCCAGCAGCGCGGACAGGGGCAATCAGCCCCAGCATTTT
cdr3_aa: CASSADRGNQPQHF